The entry below gives a single T cell receptor (beta chain) sequence along with its context. This sample was included in a study of blood T cell repertoires in COVID-19. Profiling relied on immunoSEQ multiplex PCR, and the TCRdb table lists in-frame clones only, not all of them. Of 250,000 to 350,000 clones listed, roughly 86% are singletons. Germline V gene sequence: CDR1 SGDLS, CDR2 YYNGEE. Trimming took 5 bases from V and 5 from J; bases not matched to a gene: 6. The CDR3 has 15 amino acids. The V and J genes are TRBV9 and TRBJ2-7; 14 positions agree with TRBD2. Input material: peripheral blood. The TCR sequence derives from a woman aged 25 to 39 with COVID-19, enrolled during active disease. The CDR3 nucleotides read TGTGCCAGCAGTGCCGGGACTAGCGGGAGTAACGAGCAGTACTTC. Translation gives CASSAGTSGSNEQYF.